One T cell receptor (beta chain) is described in this entry. A read error is possible here, since a much larger clone lies one base away. Between the trimmed V and J ends, which lost 5 bases and 1 base, there was a span of 14 bases. This CDR3 has 15 residues. The germline V gene has CDR1 MDHEN and CDR2 SYDVKM. Sample-barcoded 5' priming and a J-beta primer mix drove a second PCR of roughly 7 to 11 cycles. One entry per CDR3 protein results from TCRdb running MiXCR on the 5' RACE reads. The table records around 850,000 distinct CDR3 sequences, about 37% of them present only once. These data come from a study of blood T cells in healthy people across ages. The authors extracted at least 5 micrograms of total RNA per sample.

The sample taken for sequencing was blood. This clonotype was obtained from a man younger than 35 in good health. This chain joins TRBV28 and TRBJ2-5, with a possible D match to TRBD1 (6 bases). CDR3: CASSPGDGVQETQYF. The CDR3 coding sequence is TGTGCCAGCAGTCCAGGGGACGGAGTCCAAGAGACCCAGTACTTC.